This record covers a single TCR beta chain. Its antigen remains undetermined. Per-base quality was not reported, and no clone a single base away is much larger than it. Taken from the germline V gene (reference sequence), the CDR1 and CDR2 loops are MNHEY and SMNVEV. Measured from the cysteine to the phenylalanine, the CDR3 is 16 residues long. Just the 48-base CDR3 DNA is kept, in frame starting at base 1. Trimmed from V: 4 bases; trimmed from J: 5 bases; junction bases lacking a gene match: 12. The record originates from a study of blood T cell repertoires in COVID-19 (TCRdb year 2020). Background on the whole study: The collaborator samples originated in the United States, Italy and Spain and spanned the acute and convalescent phases of COVID-19. The repertoires were released in a freely available public database meant as a resource for research on the immune response to SARS-CoV-2. Samples were obtained from the ongoing ImmuneRACE study (first 160 participants) and from 1,000 to 1,500 subjects provided by 6 global collaborators. The material from the prospective study consisted of cDNA or gDNA derived from T cells, B-cell-depleted T cells, or PBMCs. Where available, HLA class I and class II types were taken from metadata supplied by the sample provider and were not determined by assay-based typing. Sample metadata almost always included a de-identified subject ID, COVID-19 status, age in years and sex. Deeply sampled blood TCRbeta repertoires from subjects exposed to, actively infected with, or recovered from COVID-19 were included in the dataset.

What the work shows at the level of the full study, not this receptor alone: Clinical and demographic metadata were provided uncurated, with the amount varying by source and participant.

Each collaborating institution followed its own protocols to collect whole blood in K2EDTA tubes. For TCRbeta analysis, collaborators shipped samples as frozen whole blood, isolated PBMCs, or DNA extracted from either of those sample types. TCRbeta CDR3 regions were amplified from genomic DNA using the immunoSEQ Assay, a bias-controlled multiplex PCR. As for how the authors treated the data: The number of nucleated cells in each sample was estimated by amplification of reference gene primers within the assay. To quantify the absolute abundance of each unique TCRbeta CDR3 rearrangement, sequence reads were collapsed and filtered. For each sample, productive Simpson clonality was calculated as the square root of Simpson's diversity index across productive rearrangements. Imported from immuneACCESS, the table was reduced by TCRdb to in-frame sequences with V and J called. These copies leave out some clones; in studies compared against another copy, an unresolved V gene accounts for under half, and the cause of the remainder is not known. V and J calls and clone size are given by that table; D and trimming were obtained from the DNA. The sample table contains 210,000 or so clones; only one count was recorded for roughly 76% of them. Jointly, the top ten make up 5.1% of the sample.

The sample was peripheral blood. The receptor comes from a human donor in a cohort sampled during active COVID-19. The V and J genes are TRBV27 and TRBJ2-5, and 8 junction bases match TRBD2. In nucleotide form, the sequence is TGTGCCAGCAGTTCGATCACCGGGACTAGAGGGGAGACCCAGTACTTC. It translates as CASSSITGTRGETQYF.